This T cell receptor beta chain was sequenced during a study of cytomegalovirus exposure and HLA in healthy donors (dated by TCRdb to 2015 to 2018). With respect to the entire study: According to a later analysis, the roughly 120 validation repertoires were produced on the same platform as the 680 or so repertoires of the first cohort. The aim of the study was to test whether cataloging public T cell receptors could identify signatures of past pathogen exposure. In addition to the first cohort of approximately 670 subjects, a separate validation cohort of 100 to 150 different subjects was used. To predict cytomegalovirus infection status, the study brought together high-throughput TCR immunosequencing, statistical association of individual TCRs with disease status, and machine learning.

The paper as a whole reports these results and caveats: The authors suggested that the approach could potentially be generalized to other disease states and immunological phenotypes. The classifier was reported to diagnose cytomegalovirus status with high specificity and sensitivity in both the original and validation cohorts. In vitro tests confirmed that three of the cytomegalovirus-associated TCR beta chains recognize cytomegalovirus antigens. The validation cohort had no HLA typing available for a later analysis, so co-occurrence within that cohort was assessed over all 120 or so repertoires. The study gave a list of under 200 TCR beta chains associated with cytomegalovirus. Subsequent analysis determined that TCRs grouped into clusters in the first cohort also showed a tendency toward co-occurrence across the 120 validation repertoires, and roughly 94% of cluster scores exceeded 0. Most TCR sequences were seen in very few donors, while some public TCRs were found in many individuals.

Reading the germline V gene (reference sequence) gives CDR1 SGHNT and CDR2 YYREEE. The CDR3 goes from the cysteine to the phenylalanine over 16 residues. The read is trimmed to its CDR3 DNA, 48 bases read in frame from base 1. V and J lose 3 bases and 5 bases, and a span of 20 bases separates them. Donors formed part of the validation cohort, which comprised over a hundred subjects and was distinct from the first cohort of 670 or so subjects. With respect to this clone: The clone's antigen remains unknown. Base qualities are not provided; no much larger clone lies one nucleotide away.

Library prep was done by the immunoSEQ multiplex PCR assay. Concerning the study's data processing: A statistical classification framework was developed to diagnose cytomegalovirus status using the catalog of TCR beta chain sequences. Sourced from immuneACCESS, this table was stored by TCRdb with only in-frame sequences that have V and J called. A share of the clones is absent; for the studies checked, an unresolved V gene accounts for under half, and the remainder has no known explanation. D and trimming come from the DNA, and the V and J calls and clone size come from that table. This sample is represented by roughly 150,000 clones; approximately 84% of them were singletons. 25% to 30% of the sample rests with the top ten.

What was sequenced was PBMCs. The receptor chain draws on TRBV5-4 and TRBJ1-2, and the D gene may be TRBD1, 5 bases matching. This clonotype was sampled from a man aged 25 to 40 in good health and CMV-seropositive. The CDR3 has the sequence CASSSRSQGGGYGYTF. The DNA is as follows: TGTGCCAGCAGCTCGAGGAGTCAGGGTGGAGGGTATGGCTACACCTTC.